This T cell receptor (beta chain) was identified during a study of a mutant IDH1 vaccine in newly diagnosed glioma. Study conclusions and caveats: Pseudoprogression showed no apparent link to changes in top peripheral T cell clonotypes.

Points on this clone: Its antigen is currently unknown.

Profiling relied on immunoSEQ multiplex PCR, and the TCRdb table lists in-frame clones only, not all of them. The sample shows over 30,000 clones, 80% to 85% of them seen only once. Described time point: baseline, week 1 (first vaccination visit). Treatment here: pre-vaccination baseline after standard-of-care therapy. Donors had new WHO grade 3 or 4 IDH1-mutant, ATRX-lost astrocytomas. The CDR3 runs to 17 residues. Unmatched junction bases numbered 12, after V lost 4 bases and J lost 1 base. CDR1 and CDR2 from the germline V gene are SGHNT and YENEEA. The source of this sequence is a man between 45 and 60 years old with glioma. Some clones in this sample may be carry-over from other donors' samples. The chain combines TRBV11-3 with TRBJ1-1; TRBD1 aligns across 7 bases. Here the sequenced sample was peripheral blood mononuclear cells (PBMCs), taken from a glioma patient treated with radiotherapy, temozolomide or both. The CDR3 is CASSSGRWGQKNTEAFF. As DNA, the CDR3 is TGTGCCAGCAGCTCGGGCCGGTGGGGACAGAAGAACACTGAAGCTTTCTTT. Supplemented by reference TRBV11-3 and TRBJ1-1, the full variable domain reads EAGVVQSPRYKIIEKKQPVAFWCNPISGHNTLYWYLQNLGQGPELLIRYENEEAVDDSQLPKDRFSAERLKGVDSTLKIQPAELGDSAVYLCASSSGRWGQKNTEAFFGQGTRLTVV.